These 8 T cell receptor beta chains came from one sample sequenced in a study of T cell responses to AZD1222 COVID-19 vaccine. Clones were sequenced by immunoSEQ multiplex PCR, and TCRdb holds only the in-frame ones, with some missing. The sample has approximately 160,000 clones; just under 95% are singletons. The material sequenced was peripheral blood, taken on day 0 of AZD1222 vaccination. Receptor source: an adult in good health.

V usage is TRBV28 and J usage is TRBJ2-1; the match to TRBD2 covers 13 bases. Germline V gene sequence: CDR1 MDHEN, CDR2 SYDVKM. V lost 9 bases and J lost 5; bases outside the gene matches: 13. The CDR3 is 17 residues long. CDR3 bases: TGTGCCAGTACTAGCGGGGGGGGCAGGGCCCTCCACAATGAGCAGTTCTTC. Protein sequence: CASTSGGGRALHNEQFF. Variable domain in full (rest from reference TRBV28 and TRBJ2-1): DVKVTQSSRYLVKRTGEKVFLECVQDMDHENMFWYRQDPGLGLRLIYFSYDVKMKEKGDIPEGYSVSREKKERFSLILESASTNQTSMYLCASTSGGGRALHNEQFFGPGTRLTVL.

CDR3 nucleotide sequence: TGTGCCAGCAGGGAACAGGGGGGTGCTGAAAAACTGTTTTTT. It is translated as CASREQGGAEKLFF. This chain joins TRBV2 and TRBJ1-4; 8 nucleotides agree with TRBD1. After removal of 6 bases from V and 7 bases from J, the junction contained 7 bases not matched to a gene. Per germline, CDR1 SNHLY and CDR2 FYNNEI. CDR3 size: 14 residues. Looking up the rest from reference TRBV2 and TRBJ1-4 gives the full variable domain: EPEVTQTPSHQVTQMGQEVILRCVPISNHLYFYWYRQILGQKVEFLVSFYNNEISEKSEIFDDQFSVERPDGSNFTLKIRSTKLEDSAMYFCASREQGGAEKLFFGSGTQLSVL.

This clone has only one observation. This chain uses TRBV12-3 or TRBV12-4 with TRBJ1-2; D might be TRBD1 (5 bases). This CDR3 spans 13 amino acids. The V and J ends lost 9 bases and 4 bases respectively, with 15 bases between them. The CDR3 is CASALTVRYGYTF. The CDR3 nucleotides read TGTGCCAGTGCCTTGACAGTTCGCTATGGCTACACCTTC.

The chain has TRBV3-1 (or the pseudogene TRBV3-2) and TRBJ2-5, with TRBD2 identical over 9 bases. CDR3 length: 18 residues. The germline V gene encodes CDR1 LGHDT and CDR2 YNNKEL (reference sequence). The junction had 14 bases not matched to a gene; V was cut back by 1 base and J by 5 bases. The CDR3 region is CASSQVRLGLAFEETQYF. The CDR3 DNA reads TGTGCCAGCAGCCAAGTTCGCTTAGGACTAGCGTTTGAGGAGACCCAGTACTTC.

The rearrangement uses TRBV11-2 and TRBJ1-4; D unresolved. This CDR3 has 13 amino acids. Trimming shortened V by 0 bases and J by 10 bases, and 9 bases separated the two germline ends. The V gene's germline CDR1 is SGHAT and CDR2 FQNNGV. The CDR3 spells CASSLESTGKLFF. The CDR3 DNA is TGTGCCAGCAGCTTAGAGTCAACTGGAAAACTGTTTTTT. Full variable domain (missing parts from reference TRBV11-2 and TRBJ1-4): EAGVAQSPRYKIIEKRQSVAFWCNPISGHATLYWYQQILGQGPKLLIQFQNNGVVDDSQLPKDRFSAERLKGVDSTLKIQPAKLEDSAVYLCASSLESTGKLFFGSGTQLSVL.

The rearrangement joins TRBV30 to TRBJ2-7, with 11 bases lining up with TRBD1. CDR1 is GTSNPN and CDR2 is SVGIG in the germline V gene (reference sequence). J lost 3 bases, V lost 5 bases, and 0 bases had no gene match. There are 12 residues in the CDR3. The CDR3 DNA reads TGTGCCTGGGGGACAGGGGGCTACGAGCAGTACTTC. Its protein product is CAWGTGGYEQYF.

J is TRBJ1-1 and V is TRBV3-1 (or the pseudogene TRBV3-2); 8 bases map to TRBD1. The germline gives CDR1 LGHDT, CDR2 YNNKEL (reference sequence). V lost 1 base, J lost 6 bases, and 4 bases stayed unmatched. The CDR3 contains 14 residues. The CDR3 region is CASSQVTGEAEAFF. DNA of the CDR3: TGTGCCAGCAGCCAAGTGACAGGGGAGGCTGAAGCTTTCTTT.

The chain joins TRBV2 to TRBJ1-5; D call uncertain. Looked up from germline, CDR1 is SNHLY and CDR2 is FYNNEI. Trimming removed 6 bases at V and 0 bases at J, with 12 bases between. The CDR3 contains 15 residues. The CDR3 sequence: CASSQPGYSNQPQHF. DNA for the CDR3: TGTGCCAGCAGCCAACCGGGATATAGCAATCAGCCCCAGCATTTT.